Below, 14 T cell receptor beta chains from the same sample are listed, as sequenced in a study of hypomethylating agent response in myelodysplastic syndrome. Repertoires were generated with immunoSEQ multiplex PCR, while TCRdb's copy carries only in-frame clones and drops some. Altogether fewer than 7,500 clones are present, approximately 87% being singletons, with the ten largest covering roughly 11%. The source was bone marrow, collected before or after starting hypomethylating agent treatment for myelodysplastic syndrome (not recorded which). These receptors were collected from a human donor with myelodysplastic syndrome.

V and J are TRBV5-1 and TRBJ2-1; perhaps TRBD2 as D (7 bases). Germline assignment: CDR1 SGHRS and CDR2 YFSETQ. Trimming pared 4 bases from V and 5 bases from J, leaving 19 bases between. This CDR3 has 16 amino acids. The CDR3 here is CASSNVAGGLNNEQFF. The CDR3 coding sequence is TGCGCCAGCAGCAACGTTGCCGGGGGGCTAAACAATGAGCAGTTCTTC.

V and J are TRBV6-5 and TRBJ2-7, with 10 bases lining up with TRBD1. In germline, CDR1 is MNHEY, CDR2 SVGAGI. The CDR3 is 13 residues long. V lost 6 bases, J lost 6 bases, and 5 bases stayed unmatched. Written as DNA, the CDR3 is TGTGCCAGCAGCACCGGGACAGGGGCCGAGCAGTACTTC. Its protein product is CASSTGTGAEQYF.

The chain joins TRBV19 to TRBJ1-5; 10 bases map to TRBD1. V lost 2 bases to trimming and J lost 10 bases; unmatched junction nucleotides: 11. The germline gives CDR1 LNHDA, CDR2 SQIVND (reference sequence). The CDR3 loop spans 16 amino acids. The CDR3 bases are TGTGCCAGTAGTATATACCCCGGGACAGGGGTAGGACCCCAGCATTTT. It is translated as CASSIYPGTGVGPQHF.

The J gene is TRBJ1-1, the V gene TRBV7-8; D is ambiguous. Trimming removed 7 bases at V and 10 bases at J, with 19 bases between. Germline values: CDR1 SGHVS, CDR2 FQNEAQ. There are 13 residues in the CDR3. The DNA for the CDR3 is TGTGCCAGCACCCCCACGGTTGGGGAAGGAGCTTTCTTT. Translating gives CASTPTVGEGAFF. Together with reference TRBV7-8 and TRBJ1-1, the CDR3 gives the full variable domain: GAGVSQSPRYKVAKRGQDVALRCDPISGHVSLFWYQQALGQGPEFLTYFQNEAQLDKSGLPSDRFFAERPEGSVSTLKIQRTQQEDSAVYLCASTPTVGEGAFFGQGTRLTVV.

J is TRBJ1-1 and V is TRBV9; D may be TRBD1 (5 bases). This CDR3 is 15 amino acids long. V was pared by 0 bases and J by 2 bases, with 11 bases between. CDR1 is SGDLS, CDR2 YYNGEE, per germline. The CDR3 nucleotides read TGTGCCAGCAGCGTAGAATGGGGCAGAAACACTGAAGCTTTCTTT. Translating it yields CASSVEWGRNTEAFF.

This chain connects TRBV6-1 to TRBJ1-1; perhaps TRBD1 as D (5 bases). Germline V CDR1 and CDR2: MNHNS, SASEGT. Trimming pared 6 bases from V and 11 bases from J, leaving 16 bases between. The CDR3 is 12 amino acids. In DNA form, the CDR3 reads TGTGCCAGCAGCCCACTGGGGACGGGGGCTTTCTTT. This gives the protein CASSPLGTGAFF.

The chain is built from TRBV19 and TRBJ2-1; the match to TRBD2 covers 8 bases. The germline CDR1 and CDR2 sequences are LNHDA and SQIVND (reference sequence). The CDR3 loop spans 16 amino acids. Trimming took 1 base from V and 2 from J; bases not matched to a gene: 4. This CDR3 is CASSIASGGAYNEQFF. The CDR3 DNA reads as TGTGCCAGTAGTATAGCCTCGGGAGGGGCCTACAATGAGCAGTTCTTC. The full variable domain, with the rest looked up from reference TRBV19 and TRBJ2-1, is DGGITQSPKYLFRKEGQNVTLSCEQNLNHDAMYWYRQDPGQGLRLIYYSQIVNDFQKGDIAEGYSVSREKKESFPLTVTSAQKNPTAFYLCASSIASGGAYNEQFFGPGTRLTVL.

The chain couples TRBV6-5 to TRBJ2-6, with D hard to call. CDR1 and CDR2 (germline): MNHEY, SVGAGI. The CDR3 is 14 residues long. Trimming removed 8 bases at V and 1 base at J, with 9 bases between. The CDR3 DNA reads TGTGCCAGCGCTCCAAAATCTGGGGCCAACGTCCTGACTTTC. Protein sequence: CASAPKSGANVLTF.

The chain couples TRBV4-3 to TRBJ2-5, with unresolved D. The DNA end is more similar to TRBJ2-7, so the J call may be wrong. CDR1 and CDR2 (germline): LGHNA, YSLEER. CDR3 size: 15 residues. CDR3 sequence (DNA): TGCGCCAGCAGCCAAGAACTTGCAGGCCTCCACGAGCAGTACTTC. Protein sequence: CASSQELAGLHEQYF.

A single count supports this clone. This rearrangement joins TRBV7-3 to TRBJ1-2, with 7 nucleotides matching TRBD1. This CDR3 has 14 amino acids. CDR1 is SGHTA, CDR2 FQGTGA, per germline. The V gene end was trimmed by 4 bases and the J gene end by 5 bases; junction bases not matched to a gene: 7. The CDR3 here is CASSYVGGWYGYTF. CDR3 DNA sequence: TGTGCCAGCAGCTATGTAGGGGGCTGGTATGGCTACACCTTC.

The CDR3 reads CASSGGVWNEQFF. The CDR3 DNA reads TGCGCCAGCAGCGGCGGAGTCTGGAATGAGCAGTTCTTC. The chain has TRBV5-1 and TRBJ2-1; no firm D call. The CDR3 has 13 residues. CDR1 is SGHRS and CDR2 is YFSETQ in the germline V gene. V lost 4 bases to trimming and J lost 7 bases, with 12 bases between them.

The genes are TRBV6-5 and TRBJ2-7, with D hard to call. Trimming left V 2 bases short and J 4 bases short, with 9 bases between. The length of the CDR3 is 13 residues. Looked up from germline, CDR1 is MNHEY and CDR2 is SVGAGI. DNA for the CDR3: TGTGCCAGCAGTTACGCCCCCGGGTACGAGCAGTACTTC. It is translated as CASSYAPGYEQYF.

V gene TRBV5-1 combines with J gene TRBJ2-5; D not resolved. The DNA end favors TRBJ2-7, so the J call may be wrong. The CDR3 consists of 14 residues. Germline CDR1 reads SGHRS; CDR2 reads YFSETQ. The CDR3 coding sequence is TGCGCCAGCAGCTTAAGTATGCTTGGTGGCGAGCAGTACTTC. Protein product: CASSLSMLGGEQYF.

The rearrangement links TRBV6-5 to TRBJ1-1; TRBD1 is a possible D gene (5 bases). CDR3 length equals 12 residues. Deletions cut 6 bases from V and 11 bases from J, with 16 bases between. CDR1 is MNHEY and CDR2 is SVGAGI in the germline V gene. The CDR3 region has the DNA TGTGCCAGCAGCCCACTGGGGACGGGGGCTTTCTTT. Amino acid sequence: CASSPLGTGAFF.